The sequence of this T cell receptor (beta chain) was determined in a study of blood T cell repertoires in COVID-19. In the study overall: Acute and convalescent COVID-19 specimens originated in the United States, Italy and Spain.

TCRdb's table, derived via immunoSEQ multiplex PCR, lists solely in-frame clones and lacks some. The table lists 350,000 to 450,000 clones, less than 90% of them singletons. Symptom resolution, clearance, or two negative PCRs marked donors in Cohort 3 as recovered. Trimming pared 0 bases from V and 0 bases from J, leaving 13 bases between. CDR1 and CDR2 from the germline V gene are SGDLS and YYNGEE. The CDR3 spans 17 residues. This chain joins TRBV9 and TRBJ2-1; TRBD2 might be the D (6 bases). This receptor was taken from a woman aged 45 to 65 who had recovered from COVID-19. The sequencing sample was made of PBMCs or T cells enriched from blood (not recorded which). The CDR3 DNA is TGTGCCAGCAGCGTAGTGGGGACTTTGGTCTCCTACAATGAGCAGTTCTTC. It specifies CASSVVGTLVSYNEQFF.